One and the same sample provided the 18 T cell receptor beta chains below, sequenced in a study of radiotherapy plus CTLA-4 blockade in lung cancer. Assay used: immunoSEQ multiplex PCR; TCRdb lists only in-frame clones, some missing. Among 110,000 or so clones listed, about 77% were seen once. The material was peripheral blood, obtained from a patient treated with radiotherapy plus ipilimumab. The receptors shown here come from a human donor with non-small cell lung cancer who had a partial response to radiotherapy plus ipilimumab.

The chain carries TRBV28 and TRBJ2-7; 11 bases match TRBD2. The CDR3 extends over 20 amino acids. Germline-derived CDR1 and CDR2 are MDHEN and SYDVKM. Germline trimming cut 4 bases from V and 5 bases from J; bases unmatched to any gene: 22. CDR3: CASSSTTSGSAITPNNEQYV. For the CDR3, the DNA is TGTGCCAGCAGTTCGACAACTAGCGGGAGTGCTATCACCCCTAATAACGAGCAGTACGTC.

This clone was seen a single time. The J gene is TRBJ1-3, the V gene TRBV7-8; D remains ambiguous. Per the germline V gene, CDR1 is SGHVS and CDR2 is FQNEAQ. Trimming took 1 base from V and 0 from J, leaving 13 bases between them. This CDR3 region has 17 residues. The CDR3 loop is CASSLGYRGSSGNTIYF. The DNA of the CDR3 is TGTGCCAGCAGCTTAGGCTATCGGGGATCCTCTGGAAACACCATATATTTT.

The chain is built from TRBV7-3 and TRBJ2-2; 8 bases fit TRBD2. Germline values: CDR1 SGHTA, CDR2 FQGTGA. The CDR3 length is 16 residues. Germline trimming cut 5 bases from V and 6 bases from J; bases unmatched to any gene: 11. CDR3 amino acids: CASSRGAGGIAGELFF. The DNA of the CDR3 is TGTGCCAGCAGCCGAGGGGCGGGAGGTATCGCCGGGGAGCTGTTTTTT.

V is TRBV5-1 and J is TRBJ2-7; 13 nucleotides line up with TRBD2. The CDR3 covers 15 residues. V was pared by 4 bases and J by 3 bases, with 4 bases of the junction left unmatched. Germline V gene sequence: CDR1 SGHRS, CDR2 YFSETQ. The CDR3, as DNA: TGCGCCAGCAGCCTGGGACTAGCGGGAAACTACGAGCAGTACTTC. Translating gives CASSLGLAGNYEQYF.

This chain links TRBV7-2 with TRBJ1-5, with 10 bases that match TRBD1. The CDR3 loop spans 14 amino acids. From germline, CDR1 is SGHTA and CDR2 FQGNSA. V lost 2 bases, J lost 8 bases, and 3 bases stayed unmatched. CDR3 bases: TGTGCCAGCAGCTTACAAGGACAGGGGGAGCCCCAGCATTTT. Amino acid sequence: CASSLQGQGEPQHF.

The J gene is TRBJ1-1, the V gene TRBV7-8; tentatively, D is TRBD1 (5 bases). The CDR3 contains 16 residues. V shed 5 bases and J shed 0 bases, with 16 bases lying between them. The germline V gene encodes CDR1 SGHVS and CDR2 FQNEAQ. CDR3 sequence: CASSAGGWTMNTEAFF. In DNA, the CDR3 is TGTGCCAGCAGCGCGGGAGGGTGGACAATGAACACTGAAGCTTTCTTT.

This clone has a single count. The chain recombines TRBV27 with TRBJ1-1; the match to TRBD1 covers 7 bases. Germline V gene data show CDR1 as MNHEY and CDR2 as SMNVEV (reference sequence). Trimming removed 4 bases from V and 2 bases from J; junction bases left unmatched: 7. The CDR3 extends over 15 amino acids. In DNA form, the CDR3 reads TGTGCCAGCAGTTCCCAGACAGGGCGTAACACTGAAGCTTTCTTT. As protein: CASSSQTGRNTEAFF.

This clone was detected only once. This chain joins TRBV4-3 and TRBJ2-3; 15 nucleotides align to TRBD2. In germline, CDR1 is LGHNA, CDR2 YSLEER. The CDR3 runs to 18 residues. J was trimmed by 2 bases and V by 3 bases; bases with no gene match: 6. This chain's CDR3 is CASSQGTSGRSYTDTQYF. CDR3 sequence (DNA): TGCGCCAGCAGCCAGGGGACTAGCGGGAGGTCTTACACAGATACGCAGTATTTT.

The chain joins TRBV10-3 to TRBJ1-2; D not resolved. Trimming stripped 8 bases from V and 3 bases from J, with 19 bases between. Germline values: CDR1 ENHRY, CDR2 SYGVKD. The CDR3 contains 15 residues. The CDR3 region has the DNA TGTGCCATCGTAGAATATCCGCGAGAGGACTATGGCTACACCTTC. As protein: CAIVEYPREDYGYTF.

The V call is TRBV6-4, the J call TRBJ2-3; weak D call: TRBD1 (6 bases). Trimming removed 2 bases at V and 4 bases at J, with 13 bases between. The CDR3 has 15 amino acids. CDR1 is MRHNA, CDR2 SNTAGT, per germline. DNA for the CDR3: TGTGCCAGCAGTGACACAGGGAAGTTCCCAGATACGCAGTATTTT. Protein: CASSDTGKFPDTQYF.

This chain connects TRBV9 to TRBJ1-6; D might be TRBD1 (6 bases). The germline V gene has CDR1 SGDLS and CDR2 YYNGEE. The CDR3 has 16 amino acids. The V end was cut by 1 base, the J end by 5 bases, with 13 bases between. The CDR3 bases are TGTGCCAGCAGCGTAACAGGGCGAATTGATAATTCACCCCTCCACTTT. Encoded protein: CASSVTGRIDNSPLHF.

The chain carries TRBV28 and TRBJ1-5; TRBD1 might be the D (5 bases). Germline V gene lookup returns CDR1 MDHEN and CDR2 SYDVKM. Trimming stripped 5 bases from V and 3 bases from J, with 11 bases between. The CDR3 runs to 14 residues. CDR3 protein: CASSPQGLNQPQHF. DNA for the CDR3: TGTGCCAGCAGTCCTCAGGGACTCAATCAGCCCCAGCATTTT.

The chain has TRBV19 and TRBJ1-1; the match to TRBD1 covers 7 bases. Germline values: CDR1 LNHDA, CDR2 SQIVND (reference sequence). After removal of 7 bases from V and 6 bases from J, the junction contained 8 bases not matched to a gene. The CDR3 is 13 residues long. The CDR3 DNA reads TGTGCCAGTACCCCTACAGGGGCCGCTGAAGCTTTCTTT. Its translation: CASTPTGAAEAFF.

This clone was counted between two and nine times. The rearrangement uses TRBV6-5 and TRBJ1-4, with a possible D match to TRBD1 (5 bases). Trimming stripped 4 bases from V and 11 bases from J, with 14 bases between. This CDR3 comprises 13 residues. Germline V lookup: CDR1 MNHEY, CDR2 SVGAGI. CDR3 in amino acids: CASSSGRGDKLFF. CDR3 bases: TGTGCCAGCAGTTCCGGACGGGGGGACAAACTGTTTTTT.

CDR3 sequence reads: CASSKRLEGTDTQYF. The CDR3 coding sequence is TGTGCCAGCAGTAAAAGACTAGAGGGAACAGATACGCAGTATTTT. The rearrangement uses TRBV6-6 and TRBJ2-3; D might be TRBD2 (6 bases). Trimming took 5 bases from V and 3 from J, leaving 15 bases between them. This CDR3 is 15 amino acids long. Germline CDR1 MNHNY, CDR2 SVGAGI (reference sequence).

The V and J genes are TRBV5-4 and TRBJ2-5; TRBD2 aligns across 8 bases. With V trimmed by 1 base and J by 2 bases, 7 bases remained unmatched. The germline V gene has CDR1 SGHNT and CDR2 YYREEE (reference sequence). The CDR3 length is 16 residues. The chain's CDR3 is CASSLPGTRKQETQYF. As DNA, the CDR3 is TGTGCCAGCAGCTTGCCCGGGACTAGGAAGCAAGAGACCCAGTACTTC.

The gene calls are TRBV19 and TRBJ1-1; TRBD1 agrees at 8 bases. Per germline, CDR1 LNHDA and CDR2 SQIVND (reference sequence). Germline trimming cut 3 bases from V and 1 base from J; bases unmatched to any gene: 4. CDR3 length: 15 amino acids. In nucleotides, the CDR3 is TGTGCCAGTAGTATCCAGGGACAGGCGAACACTGAAGCTTTCTTT. Translation: CASSIQGQANTEAFF.

This clone has just a few counts. The V call is TRBV27, the J call TRBJ2-7; 8 bases map to TRBD1. Germline CDR1 and CDR2: MNHEY and SMNVEV (reference sequence). V gave up 6 bases and J gave up 6 bases; unmatched junction bases: 10. CDR3 size: 14 residues. The CDR3 DNA is TGTGCCAGCAGGGGTGACAGGGGAGAAGGCGAGCAGTACTTC. Protein sequence: CASRGDRGEGEQYF.